This paragraph reports one TCR beta chain. There is no known antigen for this receptor. No much larger clone exists at a distance of one base, and base qualities are not known. The donors were healthy, HIV-negative adults who had no recently reported acute infections or vaccinations. All donors were Caucasian adults living in Nashville, Tennessee, USA. CD4+ T cells were enriched by magnetic negative selection; naive cells were then positively selected on CD45RA, and the negative fraction formed the memory subset. Blood was collected by leukapheresis, and PBMCs were isolated by Ficoll-Histopaque density gradient centrifugation and then cryopreserved in liquid nitrogen vapor phase. Analytical flow cytometry was used to check the purity and quantity of each magnetically sorted T cell population. From each sorted fraction, genomic DNA was isolated and quantified by UV absorbance on a Nanodrop 2000c. The sample originates from a study of shared clonotypes between healthy human individuals (dated by TCRdb to about 2020). As for the study more broadly: The cohort included three men and a couple of women between 18 and 49 years of age. Blood TCR repertoires of roughly five healthy adults were deeply sequenced to estimate repertoire size and the extent of clonotype sharing between individuals. For each donor, CD4 naive and CD4 memory were each given three plates, CD8 naive was given two plates, and CD8 memory was given one plate. To increase sequencing depth and limit assay-specific biases, TCR repertoire library preparation and sequencing were carried out by different laboratories using diverse techniques. Leukapheresis yielded between about 0.85 and 9.5 billion PBMCs per donor.

General conclusions and limits of the study: Across a handful of donors, approximately 5% of naive CD4, around 3.5% of naive CD8, 2.3% of memory CD4, and about 0.4% of memory CD8 clonotypes were shared. Based on pairwise subsampling, the degree of clonotype sharing among donors was expected to be affected by sequencing depth. Larger estimated clonotype richness was generally found for naive subsets than for memory subsets. Higher generation probabilities were observed for clonotypes shared by all four sorted-subset donors than for non-shared clonotypes. Sampling was restricted to blood, and TCR repertoires in tissue are likely to differ from TCR repertoires in blood. Incomplete sequencing was indicated by rarefaction of sorted-subset datasets, despite the large sequencing depth. The genetic and exposure-history diversity represented was limited by the small number of donors.

TCR CDR3 regions were amplified from genomic DNA by multiplex PCR using the deep immunoSEQ assay. Extracted genomic DNA from each cell subset was distributed evenly across all wells of several immunoSEQ 96-well plates, and each plate was treated as a replicate. For sorted subsets, each replicate PCR was loaded with 200 ng genomic DNA, equivalent to 30,000 or so T cell genomes. Purified libraries were measured with a Qubit 3.0 fluorometer, size-checked on a Bioanalyzer 2100, and measured again with the KAPA Library Quantification kit. A separate single-read 150-cycle Illumina NextSeq 550 flow cell was used to sequence each immunoSEQ 96-well plate. Concerning the study's data processing: Because the immunoSEQ output included only junctional sequences and no quality scores, the filtering could not be the same as the filtering used for full-length reads. To assign V/J genes and CDR3, sequences were annotated using PyIR, a Python wrapper for IgBLAST v1.9, with IMGT germline references. Any read was removed if the V/J assignment was weak (E-value above 1e-6), the CDR3 was missing, or the read contained stop codons, out-of-frame junctions, or ambiguous translated residues. A V3J clonotype was defined by an identical inferred V gene, J gene, and CDR3 amino acid sequence. To compute the percentage overlap between repertoires, the number of shared unique clonotypes was divided by the size of the smaller repertoire. Three approaches were used to assess repertoire richness: RTK rarefaction, the Chao1 estimator, and Recon v2.1 estimates of unobserved clonotypes. For all TCRbeta clonotypes obtained by the gDNA method from a few donors, generation probabilities were computed with OLGA. This is the immuneACCESS table as TCRdb keeps it, with only in-frame sequences that have V and J called. A part of the clones is gone; compared with another copy, unresolved V genes explain less than half, and the rest is unexplained. The V and J calls and clone size are taken from that table; D and trimming were inferred from the DNA. Counted in this sample were some 2,500,000 clones; over 85% of them appeared once. Approximately 0.37% of the sample lies in the top ten.

From its cysteine to its phenylalanine, the CDR3 spans 15 amino acids. Only the CDR3 part of the read is kept: 45 bases, read in frame from the first base. Trimming takes 3 bases off V and 1 base off J; junction bases not matched to a gene: 5. According to the germline V gene (reference sequence), CDR1 reads LNHDA and CDR2 reads SQIVND. Recombination joined TRBV19 with TRBJ2-7; 8 central bases correspond to TRBD1. The sample was naive CD4+ T cells from PBMCs. The cell subset or site label, as the study defines it: CD45RA+ positively selected. The clonotype was recovered from a man between 18 and 29 years old in good health. Some clones in this sample may be carry-over from other donors' samples. The CDR3 reads CASSMNRQGSYEQYF. In nucleotides, the sequence is TGTGCCAGTAGTATGAATCGACAGGGGTCCTACGAGCAGTACTTC. The entire variable domain, with the stretches around the CDR3 drawn from the reference TRBV19 and TRBJ2-7 proteins, is DGGITQSPKYLFRKEGQNVTLSCEQNLNHDAMYWYRQDPGQGLRLIYYSQIVNDFQKGDIAEGYSVSREKKESFPLTVTSAQKNPTAFYLCASSMNRQGSYEQYFGPGTRLTVT.